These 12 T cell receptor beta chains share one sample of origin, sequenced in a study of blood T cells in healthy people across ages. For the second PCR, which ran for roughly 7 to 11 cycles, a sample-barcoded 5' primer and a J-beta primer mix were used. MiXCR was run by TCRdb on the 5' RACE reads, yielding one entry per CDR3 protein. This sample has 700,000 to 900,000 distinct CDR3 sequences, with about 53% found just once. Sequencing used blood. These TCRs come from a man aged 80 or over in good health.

Here the CDR3 reads CASSQDAGLTDTQYF. For the CDR3, the DNA is TGTGCCAGCAGCCAAGACGCAGGGCTCACAGATACGCAGTATTTT. The chain has TRBV3-1 and TRBJ2-3, with TRBD1 as a possible D gene (5 bases). The CDR3 spans 15 residues. Per the germline V gene, CDR1 is LGHDT and CDR2 is YNNKEL (reference sequence). V was pared by 0 bases and J by 2 bases, with 9 bases between.

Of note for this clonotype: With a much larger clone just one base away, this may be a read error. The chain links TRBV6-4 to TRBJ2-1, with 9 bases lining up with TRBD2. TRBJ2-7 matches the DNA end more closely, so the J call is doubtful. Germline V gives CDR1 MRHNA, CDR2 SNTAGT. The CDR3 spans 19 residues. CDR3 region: CASSDEGLAGMSSYNEQYF. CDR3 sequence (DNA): TGTGCCAGCAGTGATGAGGGCCTAGCGGGGATGAGCTCCTACAATGAGCAGTACTTC.

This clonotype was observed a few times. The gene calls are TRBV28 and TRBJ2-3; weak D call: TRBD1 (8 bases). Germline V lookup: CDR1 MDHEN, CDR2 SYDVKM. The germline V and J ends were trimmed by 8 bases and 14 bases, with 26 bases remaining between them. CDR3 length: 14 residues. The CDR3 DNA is TGTGCCAGCGAACAGGGGGGAGGGCACAGATACGCGTATTTT. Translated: CASEQGGGHRYAYF.

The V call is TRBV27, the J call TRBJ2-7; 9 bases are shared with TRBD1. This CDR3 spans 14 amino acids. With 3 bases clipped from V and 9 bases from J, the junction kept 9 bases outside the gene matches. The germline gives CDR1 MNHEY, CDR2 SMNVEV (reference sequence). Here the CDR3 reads CASSFRDRGLGQYF. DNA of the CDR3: TGTGCCAGCAGTTTCCGCGACAGGGGGTTAGGGCAGTACTTC.

CDR3 DNA sequence: TGTGCCAGCAGTTCAGTTACAGGACCCATCGGCAATCAGCCCCAGCATTTT. It yields the protein CASSSVTGPIGNQPQHF. The chain combines TRBV28 with TRBJ1-5, with D possibly TRBD1 on 5 matching bases. Trimming stripped 4 bases from V and 2 bases from J, with 18 bases between. The CDR3 length is 17 residues. Germline CDR1 MDHEN, CDR2 SYDVKM.

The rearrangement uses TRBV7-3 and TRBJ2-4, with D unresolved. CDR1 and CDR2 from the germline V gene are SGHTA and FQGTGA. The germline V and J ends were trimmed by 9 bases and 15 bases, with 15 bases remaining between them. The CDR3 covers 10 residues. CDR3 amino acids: CASRYHERYF. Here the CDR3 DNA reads TGTGCCAGTCGGTATCACGAGCGGTACTTC.

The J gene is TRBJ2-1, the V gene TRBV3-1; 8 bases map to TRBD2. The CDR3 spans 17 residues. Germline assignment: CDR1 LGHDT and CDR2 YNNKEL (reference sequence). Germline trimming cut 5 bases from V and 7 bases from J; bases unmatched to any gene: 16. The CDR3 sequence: CASSSASGQRGMNEQFF. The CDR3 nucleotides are TGTGCCAGCAGCTCAGCCAGCGGGCAGCGGGGGATGAATGAGCAGTTCTTC.

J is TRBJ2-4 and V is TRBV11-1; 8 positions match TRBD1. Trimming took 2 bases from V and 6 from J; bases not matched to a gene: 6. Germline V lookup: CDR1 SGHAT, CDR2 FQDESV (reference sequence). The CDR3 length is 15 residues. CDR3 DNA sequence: TGTGCCAGCAGCTTAAACGGACAGGGTGGAAACATTCAGTACTTC. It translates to CASSLNGQGGNIQYF.

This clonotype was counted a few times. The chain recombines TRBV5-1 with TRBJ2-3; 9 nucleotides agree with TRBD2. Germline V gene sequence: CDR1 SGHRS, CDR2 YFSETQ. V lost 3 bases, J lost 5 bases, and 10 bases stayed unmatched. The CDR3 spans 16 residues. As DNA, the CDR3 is TGCGCCAGCAGCTCCCTGCGGGAGGGCCTTCGAGATACGCAGTATTTT. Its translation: CASSSLREGLRDTQYF.

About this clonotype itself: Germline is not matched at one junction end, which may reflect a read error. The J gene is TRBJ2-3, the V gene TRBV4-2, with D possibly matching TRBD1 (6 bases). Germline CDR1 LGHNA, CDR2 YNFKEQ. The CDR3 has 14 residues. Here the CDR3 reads CAGSHSPQDRDAYF. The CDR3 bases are TGTGCCGGCAGCCACAGCCCACAGGACAGAGACGCGTATTTT.

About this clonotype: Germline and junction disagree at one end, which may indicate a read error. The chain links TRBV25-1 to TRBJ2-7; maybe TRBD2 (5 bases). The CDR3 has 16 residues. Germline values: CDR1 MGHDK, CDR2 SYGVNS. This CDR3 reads CASSEWARSSSYERYF. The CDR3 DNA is TGTGCCAGCAGTGAATGGGCACGATCTAGCTCCTACGAGCGGTACTTC.

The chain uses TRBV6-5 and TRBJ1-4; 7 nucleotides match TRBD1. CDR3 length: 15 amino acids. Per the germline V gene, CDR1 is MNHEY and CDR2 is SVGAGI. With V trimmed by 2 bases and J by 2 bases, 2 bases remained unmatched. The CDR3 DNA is TGTGCCAGCAGTTACCGACAGGGCACTAATGAAAAACTGTTTTTT. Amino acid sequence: CASSYRQGTNEKLFF.